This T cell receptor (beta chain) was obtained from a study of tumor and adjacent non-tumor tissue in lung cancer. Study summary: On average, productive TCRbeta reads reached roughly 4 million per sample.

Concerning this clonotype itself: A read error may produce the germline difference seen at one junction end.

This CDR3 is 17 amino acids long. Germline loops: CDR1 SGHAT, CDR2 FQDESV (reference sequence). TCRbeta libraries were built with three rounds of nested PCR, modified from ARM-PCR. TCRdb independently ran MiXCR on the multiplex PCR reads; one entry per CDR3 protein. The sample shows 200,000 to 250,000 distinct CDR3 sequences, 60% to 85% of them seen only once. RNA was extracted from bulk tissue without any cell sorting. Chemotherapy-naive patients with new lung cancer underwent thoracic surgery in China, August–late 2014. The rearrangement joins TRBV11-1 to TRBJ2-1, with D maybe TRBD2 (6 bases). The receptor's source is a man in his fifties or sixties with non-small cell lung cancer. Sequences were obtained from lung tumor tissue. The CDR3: CASSLSLLVGGNNEQFF. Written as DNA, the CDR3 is TGTGCTAGCAGCTTATCTCTGCTAGTGGGAGGCAACAATGAGCAGTTCTTC. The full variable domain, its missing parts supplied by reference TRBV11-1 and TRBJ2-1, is EAEVAQSPRYKITEKSQAVAFWCDPISGHATLYWYRQILGQGPELLVQFQDESVVDDSQLPKDRFSAERLKGVDSTLKIQPAELGDSAMYLCASSLSLLVGGNNEQFFGPGTRLTVL.